The 20 T cell receptor beta chains reported below all come from one sample, sequenced in a study of PD-L1 blockade in urothelial cancer. Clones were read by immunoSEQ multiplex PCR, and TCRdb kept only the in-frame ones, dropping some. The sample lists some 110,000 clones; around 93% were seen once. Time point here: peripheral blood 6 weeks after treatment start. This sample comprised PBMCs, obtained around atezolizumab (anti-PD-L1) treatment. These receptors originate from a man aged 60-69 years with urothelial cancer.

The chain joins TRBV7-6 to TRBJ1-1, with 8 nucleotides matching TRBD1. V lost 5 bases, J lost 3 bases, and 5 bases stayed unmatched. This CDR3 region has 14 residues. Per the germline V gene, CDR1 is SGHVS and CDR2 is FNYEAQ. CDR3 sequence: CASSHIQGDTEAFF. DNA of the CDR3: TGTGCCAGCAGCCATATACAGGGGGACACTGAAGCTTTCTTT.

The chain links TRBV30 to TRBJ1-2; the D gene is possibly TRBD1 (6 bases). CDR3 length: 12 residues. Germline-derived CDR1 and CDR2 are GTSNPN and SVGIG (reference sequence). V shed 3 bases and J shed 14 bases, with 19 bases lying between them. The CDR3 DNA reads TGTGCCTGGAGCAGGTTACAGGGCGTATATACCTTC. It yields the protein CAWSRLQGVYTF.

The V and J genes are TRBV4-3 and TRBJ1-2, with 9 bases fitting TRBD1. Germline V gives CDR1 LGHNA, CDR2 YSLEER. Trimming at V came to 1 base and at J to 3 bases, leaving 6 bases not matched to a gene. The CDR3 loop spans 16 amino acids. Written as DNA, the CDR3 is TGCGCCAGCAGCCAAGCGGGGGACAGGGATCACTATGGCTACACCTTC. This sequence encodes CASSQAGDRDHYGYTF.

CDR3 residues: CAWSVTGRYGYTF. The CDR3 DNA reads as TGTGCCTGGAGTGTAACAGGGCGCTATGGCTACACCTTC. V usage is TRBV30 and J usage is TRBJ1-2, with TRBD1 as a possible D gene (6 bases). The CDR3 runs 13 residues. Trimming removed 0 bases from V and 4 bases from J, with 9 bases in between. CDR1 is GTSNPN and CDR2 is SVGIG in the germline V gene (reference sequence).

The rearrangement links TRBV5-6 to TRBJ2-7; TRBD1 agrees at 12 bases. The V gene end was trimmed by 3 bases and the J gene end by 7 bases; junction bases not matched to a gene: 5. CDR3 length: 14 amino acids. The germline V gene has CDR1 SGHDT and CDR2 YYEEEE. The CDR3 coding sequence is TGTGCCAGCAGCTGGGGACAGGGGGCGAGGGAGCAGTACTTC. Translated: CASSWGQGAREQYF.

V usage is TRBV29-1 and J usage is TRBJ2-7; TRBD1 aligns across 8 bases. The junction had 8 bases not matched to a gene; V was cut back by 4 bases and J by 3 bases. The CDR3 contains 14 residues. Germline V gene data show CDR1 as SQVTM and CDR2 as ANQGSEA. Here the CDR3 reads CSVAQGAGIYEQYF. CDR3 sequence (DNA): TGCAGCGTTGCGCAGGGGGCGGGTATCTACGAGCAGTACTTC.

This clone was seen only a few times. The chain couples TRBV27 to TRBJ1-1; D uncertain. V lost 3 bases and J 2 bases, leaving 7 bases between the germline ends. The germline CDR1 and CDR2 sequences are MNHEY and SMNVEV (reference sequence). The CDR3 length is 13 residues. The CDR3 region has the DNA TGTGCCAGCAGTTTTCTAAGCAACACTGAAGCTTTCTTT. Protein product: CASSFLSNTEAFF.

The rearrangement uses TRBV6-6 and TRBJ2-7; D gene uncertain. The CDR3 consists of 11 residues. Germline V gene lookup returns CDR1 MNHNY and CDR2 SVGAGI (reference sequence). The V and J ends lost 6 bases and 3 bases respectively, with 6 bases between them. The CDR3 here is CASRTNYEQYF. The CDR3 DNA follows: TGTGCCAGCAGGACAAACTACGAGCAGTACTTC.

V and J are TRBV5-8 and TRBJ2-1; D is unresolved. Per germline, CDR1 SGHTS and CDR2 YDEGEE. Trimming stripped 3 bases from V and 0 bases from J, with 16 bases between. The CDR3 spans 17 residues. Here the CDR3 DNA reads TGTGCCAGCAGCTCCTTTAGTGGCGGCAACTCCTACAATGAGCAGTTCTTC. It encodes CASSSFSGGNSYNEQFF.

The chain joins TRBV6-5 to TRBJ1-2, with D perhaps matching TRBD1 (5 bases). The germline gives CDR1 MNHEY, CDR2 SVGAGI. This CDR3 has 14 amino acids. The V gene lost 5 bases and the J gene lost 4 bases, with 14 bases spanning the gap. CDR3 loop: CASSDWAGSYGYTF. The CDR3 coding sequence is TGTGCCAGCAGTGATTGGGCAGGGTCCTATGGCTACACCTTC.

The gene calls are TRBV7-2 and TRBJ1-3, with D uncertain. Deletions cut 5 bases from V and 3 bases from J, with 8 bases between. The CDR3 is 13 amino acids. The germline V gene encodes CDR1 SGHTA and CDR2 FQGNSA. CDR3 sequence (DNA): TGTGCCAGCAGCAATGAGGGTGGAAACACCATATATTTT. Encoded protein: CASSNEGGNTIYF.

The chain has TRBV5-1 and TRBJ2-1; D not resolved. The germline CDR1 and CDR2 sequences are SGHRS and YFSETQ. The ends were cut back, 0 bases at V and 5 bases at J, with 9 bases in the middle. This CDR3 is built from 14 residues. CDR3 amino acids: CASSLGSEDNEQFF. In DNA form, the CDR3 reads TGCGCCAGCAGCTTGGGGTCAGAGGACAATGAGCAGTTCTTC.

The rearrangement links TRBV5-1 to TRBJ2-6; D not resolved. Trimming cost V 0 bases and J 4 bases, with 5 bases left between them. The CDR3 consists of 14 residues. CDR1 SGHRS and CDR2 YFSETQ come from the germline V gene. CDR3 residues: CASSLAGGANVLTF. In DNA, the CDR3 is TGCGCCAGCAGCTTGGCCGGGGGGGCCAACGTCCTGACTTTC.

In DNA form, the CDR3 reads TGTGCCAGTATTGTCCAGGTCGCACATGGGAGCACAGATACGCAGTATTTT. It yields the protein CASIVQVAHGSTDTQYF. The chain uses TRBV7-8 and TRBJ2-3; D gene uncertain. CDR1 is SGHVS, CDR2 FQNEAQ, per germline. V was pared by 9 bases and J by 0 bases, with 22 bases between. CDR3 length: 17 amino acids.

This sequence joins TRBV7-2 and TRBJ2-1, with TRBD2 identical over 7 bases. V dropped 5 bases and J dropped 7; count of bases not matched to a gene: 11. CDR1 and CDR2 (germline): SGHTA, FQGNSA. The CDR3 loop spans 15 amino acids. DNA for the CDR3: TGTGCCAGCAGCCTCGACGGGACTACGGGAAATGAGCAGTTCTTC. As protein: CASSLDGTTGNEQFF. The full variable domain, with the rest looked up from reference TRBV7-2 and TRBJ2-1, is GAGVSQSPSNKVTEKGKDVELRCDPISGHTALYWYRQSLGQGLEFLIYFQGNSAPDKSGLPSDRFSAERTGGSVSTLTIQRTQQEDSAVYLCASSLDGTTGNEQFFGPGTRLTVL.

This clone has more than one count but fewer than ten. The chain links TRBV14 to TRBJ2-5; D is unclear. Between the trimmed V and J ends, which lost 1 base and 1 base, there was a span of 7 bases. Looked up from germline, CDR1 is SGHDN and CDR2 is FVKESK. The CDR3 loop spans 14 amino acids. The CDR3 reads CASSQVLPQETQYF. CDR3 nucleotide sequence: TGTGCCAGCAGCCAAGTCCTACCCCAAGAGACCCAGTACTTC.

The chain carries TRBV27 and TRBJ2-5; 8 positions agree with TRBD2. The junction had 7 bases not matched to a gene; V was cut back by 7 bases and J by 3 bases. The CDR3 has 14 amino acids. CDR1 is MNHEY, CDR2 SMNVEV, per germline (reference sequence). The CDR3 DNA reads TGTGCCAGCACCCCCTCGGGACTAGAAGAGACCCAGTACTTC. Translation gives CASTPSGLEETQYF.

The chain employs TRBV5-4 and TRBJ2-1; 7 bases match TRBD2. V lost 2 bases to trimming and J lost 2 bases; unmatched junction nucleotides: 4. This CDR3 contains 15 residues. The germline gives CDR1 SGHNT, CDR2 YYREEE (reference sequence). CDR3 residues: CASSLTSEAYNEQFF. In nucleotides, the CDR3 is TGTGCCAGCAGCTTAACTAGCGAGGCCTACAATGAGCAGTTCTTC.

The rearrangement joins TRBV7-2 to TRBJ1-2, with 7 positions matching TRBD1. Looked up from germline, CDR1 is SGHTA and CDR2 is FQGNSA. The V gene end was trimmed by 4 bases and the J gene end by 4 bases; junction bases not matched to a gene: 9. This CDR3 comprises 15 residues. In nucleotides, the CDR3 is TGTGCCAGCAGCTCCCCCGGACAGGAACGCTATGGCTACACCTTC. Encoded protein: CASSSPGQERYGYTF.

The chain employs TRBV27 and TRBJ2-5, with 13 bases aligning to TRBD2. The ends lost 6 bases at V and 5 bases at J; junction bases unmatched: 6. Germline assignment: CDR1 MNHEY and CDR2 SMNVEV (reference sequence). This CDR3 has 15 amino acids. As DNA, the CDR3 is TGTGCCAGCAGACCGACTAGCGGGAGGTCCGAGACCCAGTACTTC. Protein product: CASRPTSGRSETQYF.